The 21 T cell receptor beta chains in this list originate from one sample, sequenced in a study of blood T cell repertoires in COVID-19. Clones were sequenced by immunoSEQ multiplex PCR, and TCRdb holds only the in-frame ones, with some missing. The sample records 300,000 to 350,000 clones, around 87% being singletons. The sequencing sample was made of peripheral blood. The receptors stem from a woman aged 45-60 years with COVID-19, enrolled during active disease.

The rearrangement links TRBV2 to TRBJ1-4, with TRBD1 identical over 7 bases. Looked up from germline, CDR1 is SNHLY and CDR2 is FYNNEI. J gave up 5 bases and V 3 bases, and 6 bases lay outside the gene matches. The CDR3 extends over 15 amino acids. DNA of the CDR3: TGTGCCAGCAGTGAGGGTGGACAGGTGAATGAAAAACTGTTTTTT. The encoded protein is CASSEGGQVNEKLFF.

The V and J genes are TRBV9 and TRBJ2-1; 7 bases align to TRBD2. V dropped 3 bases and J dropped 10; count of bases not matched to a gene: 10. This CDR3 region has 14 residues. Per germline, CDR1 SGDLS and CDR2 YYNGEE. CDR3 in DNA: TGTGCCAGCAGCGCCCGGGCTAGCGGTTTAGAGCAGTTCTTC. It codes for CASSARASGLEQFF.

This chain uses TRBV6-2 or TRBV6-3 with TRBJ1-3; TRBD1 matches at 7 bases. Germline assignment: CDR1 MNHEY and CDR2 SVGEGT. The CDR3 has 15 residues. The J segment lost 3 bases and the V segment lost 2 bases, leaving 4 bases of the junction unmatched. In nucleotides, the CDR3 is TGTGCCAGCAGTTACGGCGACAGGGTTGGAAACACCATATATTTT. Protein sequence: CASSYGDRVGNTIYF.

The chain has TRBV18 and TRBJ2-2; 9 bases are shared with TRBD2. The CDR3 is made up of 17 amino acids. Germline-derived CDR1 and CDR2 are KGHSH and LQKENI. V lost 0 bases, J lost 4 bases, and 6 bases stayed unmatched. The CDR3 DNA is TGTGCCAGCTCACCACCCGGGCTAGCGGGAAGCACCGGGGAGCTGTTTTTT. This gives the protein CASSPPGLAGSTGELFF. Drawing the rest from reference TRBV18 and TRBJ2-2, the complete variable domain is NAGVMQNPRHLVRRRGQEARLRCSPMKGHSHVYWYRQLPEEGLKFMVYLQKENIIDESGMPKERFSAEFPKEGPSILRIQQVVRGDSAAYFCASSPPGLAGSTGELFFGEGSRLTVL.

In DNA form, the CDR3 reads TGTGCCAGCAGCTGGAACCTACAGGGGGATTATGGCTACACCTTC. Translation: CASSWNLQGDYGYTF. The chain uses TRBV5-6 and TRBJ1-2; 8 nucleotides line up with TRBD1. Unmatched junction bases numbered 9, after V lost 3 bases and J lost 5 bases. The CDR3 is made up of 15 amino acids. Germline CDR1 is SGHDT and CDR2 is YYEEEE.

The V call is TRBV11-3, the J call TRBJ2-1, with 8 bases that match TRBD1. The CDR3 sequence is 15 residues long. Germline V gene lookup returns CDR1 SGHNT and CDR2 YENEEA. The junction had 12 bases not matched to a gene; V was cut back by 6 bases and J by 8 bases. The chain's CDR3 is CASRTGTGGFYEQFF. Here the CDR3 DNA reads TGTGCCAGCAGAACCGGGACAGGCGGTTTCTATGAGCAGTTCTTC.

The chain employs TRBV3-1 (or the pseudogene TRBV3-2) and TRBJ2-7, with D uncertain. With 4 bases removed from V and 4 bases from J, the gap between germline ends came to 11 bases. The germline V gene encodes CDR1 LGHDT and CDR2 YNNKEL (reference sequence). The CDR3 is 13 amino acids. The CDR3 DNA sequence: TGTGCCAGCAGCCTTCCTCCAACTTACGAGCAGTACTTC. This codes for CASSLPPTYEQYF.

This clone was seen only a few times. CDR3 DNA: TGTGCCAGCAGCTTCCGGACTAGCGGGAGGCCAAACACCGGGGAGCTGTTTTTT. Protein sequence: CASSFRTSGRPNTGELFF. The chain links TRBV5-5 to TRBJ2-2; 14 nucleotides line up with TRBD2. This CDR3 is 18 amino acids long. From germline, CDR1 is SGHKS and CDR2 YYEKEE (reference sequence). V lost 2 bases to trimming and J lost 2 bases; unmatched junction nucleotides: 5.

The gene calls are TRBV2 and TRBJ2-3; 12 bases map to TRBD2. This CDR3 comprises 15 residues. The germline CDR1 and CDR2 sequences are SNHLY and FYNNEI. V dropped 7 bases and J dropped 4; count of bases not matched to a gene: 6. CDR3 protein: CASNPLAGGADTQYF. The CDR3 DNA reads TGTGCCAGCAACCCCCTAGCGGGAGGGGCAGATACGCAGTATTTT.

The chain carries TRBV10-3 and TRBJ2-1, with TRBD1 matching over 7 bases. Germline V gene sequence: CDR1 ENHRY, CDR2 SYGVKD. The CDR3 consists of 14 residues. The V gene end was trimmed by 2 bases and the J gene end by 9 bases; junction bases not matched to a gene: 7. The CDR3 nucleotides read TGTGCCATCAGTGAGCTTGACAGGGTTAGTGAGCAGTTCTTC. It is translated as CAISELDRVSEQFF.

This chain links TRBV14 with TRBJ1-5, with TRBD1 matching over 7 bases. J was trimmed by 6 bases and V by 0 bases; bases with no gene match: 11. Germline V gene lookup returns CDR1 SGHDN and CDR2 FVKESK. This CDR3 is 17 amino acids long. The CDR3 sequence: CASSQDPRGLVGQPQHF. As DNA, the CDR3 is TGTGCCAGCAGCCAAGACCCCAGGGGGTTAGTCGGTCAGCCCCAGCATTTT.

The chain couples TRBV6-5 to TRBJ1-2; 10 bases align to TRBD1. Germline V gene sequence: CDR1 MNHEY, CDR2 SVGAGI. This CDR3 has 15 amino acids. V lost 6 bases, J lost 3 bases, and 7 bases stayed unmatched. The CDR3 here is CASRNRQGADYGYTF. In DNA form, the CDR3 reads TGTGCCAGCAGGAATAGACAGGGGGCGGACTATGGCTACACCTTC.

This clone was detected a few times. V usage is TRBV6-2 or TRBV6-3 and J usage is TRBJ1-1; D is possibly TRBD1 (6 bases). V was shortened by 2 bases and J by 4 bases, with 14 bases between the two germline ends. This CDR3 contains 15 residues. The germline CDR1 and CDR2 sequences are MNHEY and SVGEGT. The CDR3 spells CASSYDHRGSTEAFF. DNA for the CDR3: TGTGCCAGCAGTTACGACCATAGGGGGAGCACTGAAGCTTTCTTT.

The genes are TRBV11-3 and TRBJ2-7; 7 nucleotides agree with TRBD2. The CDR3 consists of 13 residues. The germline V gene encodes CDR1 SGHNT and CDR2 YENEEA. V dropped 0 bases and J dropped 7; count of bases not matched to a gene: 3. The CDR3: CASSLEGAGEQYF. CDR3 DNA: TGTGCCAGCAGCTTAGAAGGAGCGGGAGAGCAGTACTTC.

This sequence joins TRBV18 and TRBJ1-1; D gene ambiguous. The V end lost 0 bases, the J end lost 5 bases, and 10 bases lay between the germline ends. This CDR3 is 14 amino acids long. The V gene's germline CDR1 is KGHSH and CDR2 LQKENI. DNA for the CDR3: TGTGCCAGCTCACCACCGGAAAGGCGGACTGAAGCTTTCTTT. It yields the protein CASSPPERRTEAFF.

The chain carries TRBV6-1 and TRBJ1-4; D is ambiguous. Germline lookup yields CDR1 MNHNS and CDR2 SASEGT. Between the trimmed V and J ends, which lost 0 bases and 8 bases, there was a span of 7 bases. The CDR3 consists of 13 residues. CDR3 loop: CASSEALREKLFF. CDR3 nucleotide sequence: TGTGCCAGCAGTGAAGCCCTACGGGAAAAACTGTTTTTT.

Notes on this clone: At one end, the junction sequence differs from germline, possibly due to a read error. This chain joins TRBV7-7 and TRBJ2-2, with 7 bases identical to TRBD1. The CDR3 covers 15 residues. CDR1 is SSHAT, CDR2 FNYEAQ, per germline (reference sequence). The CDR3 DNA sequence: TGTGCTAGCAGCACCCGACAGGGAATGGACGGGGAGCTGTTTTTT. Amino acids: CASSTRQGMDGELFF.

The rearrangement uses TRBV3-1 (or the pseudogene TRBV3-2) and TRBJ1-1; TRBD1 is a possible D gene (6 bases). CDR3 length: 11 residues. CDR1 is LGHDT and CDR2 is YNNKEL in the germline V gene (reference sequence). The V gene lost 5 bases and the J gene lost 11 bases, with 12 bases spanning the gap. CDR3: CASSTGLVAFF. The DNA for the CDR3 is TGTGCCAGCAGCACAGGGCTAGTGGCTTTCTTT.

The genes are TRBV14 and TRBJ2-7, with 12 bases aligning to TRBD2. The CDR3 totals 17 residues. The V and J ends lost 4 bases and 2 bases, in that order; junction bases with no gene match: 9. The germline V gene has CDR1 SGHDN and CDR2 FVKESK. Written as DNA, the CDR3 is TGTGCCAGCAGCCGACGAACTTGGACTAGCGGGACCTACGAGCAGTACTTC. This encodes CASSRRTWTSGTYEQYF.

This clone was seen only a few times. The rearrangement joins TRBV12-3 or TRBV12-4 to TRBJ2-2; no reliable D call. Trimming took off 7 bases at V and 0 bases at J, with 6 bases between the two ends. This CDR3 is built from 13 residues. This CDR3 reads CASNSPNTGELFF. The CDR3 DNA follows: TGTGCCAGCAACAGTCCGAACACCGGGGAGCTGTTTTTT.

This chain joins TRBV9 and TRBJ2-7; 7 nucleotides align to TRBD1. The germline V gene encodes CDR1 SGDLS and CDR2 YYNGEE. V lost 3 bases to trimming and J lost 3 bases; unmatched junction nucleotides: 12. This CDR3 comprises 16 residues. The CDR3 region is CASSAHAGGQNYEQYF. The CDR3 DNA is TGTGCCAGCAGCGCCCACGCAGGGGGACAGAACTACGAGCAGTACTTC.